This T cell receptor (beta chain) was observed in a study of blood T cell repertoires in COVID-19. Overall study: The origin of the acute and convalescent COVID-19 samples was the United States, Italy and Spain. T cells, B-cell-depleted T cells, or PBMCs supplied cDNA or gDNA.

Only a few counts were recorded for this clone. Original analysis: From reference gene primer amplification, estimates of nucleated cell counts were derived. Sequenced by immunoSEQ multiplex PCR; TCRdb stores in-frame clones only, minus some. V and J calls and clone size follow that table, whereas D and trimming were derived from the DNA. The sample holds some 190,000 clones, 75% to 80% seen once. The TCR originated in a woman in her fifties or sixties with active or convalescent COVID-19. The sample taken for sequencing was peripheral blood.

For the CDR3, the DNA is TGTGCCACCAGGGACAGCACAGGGAACACTGAAGCTTTCTTT. Translation: CATRDSTGNTEAFF. J is TRBJ1-1 and V is TRBV24-1; tentative D call: TRBD1 (6 bases). Trimming removed 7 bases from V and 1 base from J, with 12 bases in between. CDR3 length: 14 residues. Germline assignment: CDR1 KGHDR and CDR2 SFDVKD.